The 9 T cell receptor beta chains given below trace back to one sample, sequenced in a study of T cell changes during pregnancy in multiple sclerosis (dated by TCRdb to the late 2010s). Libraries came from the immunoSEQ multiplex PCR assay. TCRdb carries this immuneACCESS record with in-frame sequences only. Its versions omit some clonotypes, under half of them owing to an unresolved V gene in the studies checked, with the rest unexplained. Here the sample has 36,000 or so clones; 88% occur a single time. Together, the top ten hold roughly 0.6% of the sample. The sequencing here drew on CD4+ T cells from peripheral blood mononuclear cells, taken in the first trimester of pregnancy. The receptors here all came from a female donor with multiple sclerosis, enrolled in a pregnancy study.

This rearrangement joins TRBV27 to TRBJ2-7; 16 bases match TRBD2. The germline V gene has CDR1 MNHEY and CDR2 SMNVEV (reference sequence). After removal of 2 bases from V and 5 bases from J, the junction contained 12 bases not matched to a gene. There are 19 residues in the CDR3. In DNA, the CDR3 is TGTGCCAGCAGTTTAGTGGGACTAGCGGGAGGGCCAGGATCCAACGAGCAGTACTTC. Its translation: CASSLVGLAGGPGSNEQYF.

The gene calls are TRBV29-1 and TRBJ2-7, with TRBD1 matching over 9 bases. The germline CDR1 and CDR2 sequences are SQVTM and ANQGSEA. The V and J ends lost 6 bases and 0 bases, in that order; junction bases with no gene match: 3. This CDR3 region has 13 residues. The CDR3 DNA sequence: TGCAGCGTAAACAGGGGGCCCTCCTACGAGCAGTACTTC. It yields the protein CSVNRGPSYEQYF.

V gene TRBV5-5 combines with J gene TRBJ1-5; TRBD1 matches at 7 bases. CDR3 length: 15 amino acids. With V trimmed by 2 bases and J by 1 base, 3 bases remained unmatched. The germline gives CDR1 SGHKS, CDR2 YYEKEE (reference sequence). The CDR3 bases are TGTGCCAGCAGCTTCACAGGGGTCAGCAATCAGCCCCAGCATTTT. It codes for CASSFTGVSNQPQHF.

The chain uses TRBV27 and TRBJ2-1; D possibly corresponds to TRBD2 (6 bases). V dropped 5 bases and J dropped 6 bases, with 20 bases sitting between them. The CDR3 covers 16 residues. Germline V gene lookup returns CDR1 MNHEY and CDR2 SMNVEV (reference sequence). CDR3 sequence (DNA): TGTGCCAGCAGTAGAACACAACTAGCTGGCGGCAATGAGCAGTTCTTC. Amino acids: CASSRTQLAGGNEQFF.

The V call is TRBV27, the J call TRBJ2-3; 7 positions agree with TRBD2. CDR3 length equals 16 residues. The germline V gene has CDR1 MNHEY and CDR2 SMNVEV (reference sequence). V lost 5 bases and J lost 6; bases outside the gene matches: 14. CDR3 region: CASSPWTMGRDDTQYF. In nucleotides, the CDR3 is TGTGCCAGCAGTCCCTGGACTATGGGGAGGGATGATACGCAGTATTTT.

The rearrangement uses TRBV4-2 and TRBJ1-1; 10 bases align to TRBD1. Germline-derived CDR1 and CDR2 are LGHNA and YNFKEQ. This CDR3 comprises 14 residues. With V trimmed by 4 bases and J by 8 bases, 7 bases remained unmatched. DNA for the CDR3: TGTGCCAGCAGCCTCGGGACAGGGGAAGCCGAAGCTTTCTTT. It is translated as CASSLGTGEAEAFF.

This chain joins TRBV5-1 and TRBJ1-4; the match to TRBD1 covers 8 bases. The CDR3 has 15 amino acids. With V trimmed by 4 bases and J by 6 bases, 8 bases remained unmatched. Germline-derived CDR1 and CDR2 are SGHRS and YFSETQ. The CDR3 DNA reads TGCGCCAGCAGCCGGACAGGGACGGGCGATGAAAAACTGTTTTTT. Encoded protein: CASSRTGTGDEKLFF.

This chain connects TRBV7-6 to TRBJ2-5, with 7 bases fitting TRBD1. Germline V gene lookup returns CDR1 SGHVS and CDR2 FNYEAQ. The CDR3 is 16 amino acids. The V gene end was trimmed by 2 bases and the J gene end by 4 bases; junction bases not matched to a gene: 10. The CDR3 DNA follows: TGTGCCAGCAGCTTACTTGCGCAGACAGGGAGAGAGACCCAGTACTTC. Translating it yields CASSLLAQTGRETQYF.

The CDR3 coding sequence is TGTGCCAGCAGTTTATTACAGGGGGGTGGCTACACCTTC. Translating it yields CASSLLQGGGYTF. This chain connects TRBV27 to TRBJ1-2; TRBD1 matches at 8 bases. The germline V gene encodes CDR1 MNHEY and CDR2 SMNVEV (reference sequence). The V segment lost 1 base and the J segment 7 bases; nucleotides outside the gene matches: 2. This CDR3 region has 13 residues.